This TCR beta chain was sequenced during a study of T-cell reconstitution after alpha-beta-depleted transplantation in children. Whole-study results and caveats: It was newly produced T cells that mostly accounted for T-cell counts and diversity one year after transplant. Surviving recipient cells, namely T cells and thymic progenitors, were the source of high day-60 TCRbeta diversity in some patients.

Preparation of the TCRbeta library was carried out with unique molecular identifiers. TCRdb re-called the PCR reads through MiXCR, storing one row per CDR3 protein. The data show about 300,000 distinct CDR3 sequences, with 9.5% to 13% seen just once and less than 9% held by the top ten. Trimming left V 3 bases short and J 8 bases short, with 11 bases between. Germline V gene data show CDR1 as ENHRY and CDR2 as SYGVKD. This CDR3 has 12 amino acids. As for this clonotype: Its target is not known.

The rearrangement joins TRBV10-3 to TRBJ2-7, with D tentatively TRBD1 (6 bases). The sample was PBMCs, taken before TCRalphabeta/CD19-depleted stem cell transplant. The clonotype was recovered from a boy under three years old with acute myeloid leukemia, due to receive a stem cell transplant. CDR3 protein: CAISERDNQQYF. CDR3 sequence (DNA): TGTGCCATCAGTGAAAGGGACAACCAGCAGTACTTC.